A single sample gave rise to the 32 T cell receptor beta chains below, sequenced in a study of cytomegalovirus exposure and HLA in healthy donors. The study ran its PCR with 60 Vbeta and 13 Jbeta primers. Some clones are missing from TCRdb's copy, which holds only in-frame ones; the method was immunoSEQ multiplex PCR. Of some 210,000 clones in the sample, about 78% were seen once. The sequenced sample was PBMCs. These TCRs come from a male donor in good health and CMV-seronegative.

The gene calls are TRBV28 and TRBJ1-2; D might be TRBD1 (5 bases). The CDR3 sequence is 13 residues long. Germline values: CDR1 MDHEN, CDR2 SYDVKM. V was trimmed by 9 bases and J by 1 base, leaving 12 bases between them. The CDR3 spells CASLRGFNYGYTF. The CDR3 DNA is TGTGCCAGTCTAAGGGGTTTTAACTATGGCTACACCTTC.

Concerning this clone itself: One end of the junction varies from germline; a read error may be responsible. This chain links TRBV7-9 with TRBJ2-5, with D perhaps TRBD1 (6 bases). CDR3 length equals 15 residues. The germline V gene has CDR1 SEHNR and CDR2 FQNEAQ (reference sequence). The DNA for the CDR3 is TGTTCCAGCAGTATGAATACAGGGAGCCAAGAGACCCAGTACTTC. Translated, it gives CSSSMNTGSQETQYF.

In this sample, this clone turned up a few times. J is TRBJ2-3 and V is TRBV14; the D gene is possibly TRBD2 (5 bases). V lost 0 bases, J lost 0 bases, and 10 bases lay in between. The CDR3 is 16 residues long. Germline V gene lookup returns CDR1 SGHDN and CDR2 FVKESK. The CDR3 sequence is CASSQESGSSTDTQYF. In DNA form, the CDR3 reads TGTGCCAGCAGCCAAGAGAGCGGTTCCAGCACAGATACGCAGTATTTT.

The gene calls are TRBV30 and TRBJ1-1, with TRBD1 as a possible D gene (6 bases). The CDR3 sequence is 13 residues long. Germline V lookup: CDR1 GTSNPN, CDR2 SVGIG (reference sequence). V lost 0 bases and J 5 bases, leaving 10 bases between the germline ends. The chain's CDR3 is CAWSVGGRTEAFF. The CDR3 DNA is TGTGCCTGGAGTGTAGGGGGAAGGACTGAAGCTTTCTTT. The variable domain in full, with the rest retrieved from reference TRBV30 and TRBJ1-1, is SQTIHQWPATLVQPVGSPLSLECTVEGTSNPNLYWYRQAAGRGLQLLFYSVGIGQISSEVPQNLSASRPQDRQFILSSKKLLLSDSGFYLCAWSVGGRTEAFFGQGTRLTVV.

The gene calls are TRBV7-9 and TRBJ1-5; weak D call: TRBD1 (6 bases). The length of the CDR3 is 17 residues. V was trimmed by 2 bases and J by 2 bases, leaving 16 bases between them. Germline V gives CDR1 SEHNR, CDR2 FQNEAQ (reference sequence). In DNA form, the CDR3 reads TGTGCCAGCAGCTTATTCAGGGGAGGGGGGGGCAATCAGCCCCAGCATTTT. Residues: CASSLFRGGGGNQPQHF.

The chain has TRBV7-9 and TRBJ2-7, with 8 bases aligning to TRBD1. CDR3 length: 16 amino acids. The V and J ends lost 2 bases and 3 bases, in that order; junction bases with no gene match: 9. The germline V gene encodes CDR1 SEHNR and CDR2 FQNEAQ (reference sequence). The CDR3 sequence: CASSLPGQAYVYEQYF. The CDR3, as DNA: TGTGCCAGCAGCTTACCGGGACAGGCCTATGTCTACGAGCAGTACTTC. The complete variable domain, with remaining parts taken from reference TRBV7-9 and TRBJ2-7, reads DTGVSQNPRHKITKRGQNVTFRCDPISEHNRLYWYRQTLGQGPEFLTYFQNEAQLEKSRLLSDRFSAERPKGSFSTLEIQRTEQGDSAMYLCASSLPGQAYVYEQYFGPGTRLTVT.

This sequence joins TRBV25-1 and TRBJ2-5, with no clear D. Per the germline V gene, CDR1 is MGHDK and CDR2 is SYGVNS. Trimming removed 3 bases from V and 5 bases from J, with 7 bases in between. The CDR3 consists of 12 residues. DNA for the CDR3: TGTGCCAGCAGTGATCTACAGGAGACCCAGTACTTC. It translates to CASSDLQETQYF.

CDR3 protein: CASSRAGTGTMLGGYTF. Here the CDR3 DNA reads TGCGCCAGCAGTAGAGCCGGGACAGGGACGATGCTGGGTGGCTACACCTTC. This chain connects TRBV5-1 to TRBJ1-2; 9 bases agree with TRBD1. V shed 5 bases, J shed 7 bases, and the junction held 18 bases outside the gene matches. The CDR3 length is 17 residues. CDR1 and CDR2 from the germline V gene are SGHRS and YFSETQ.

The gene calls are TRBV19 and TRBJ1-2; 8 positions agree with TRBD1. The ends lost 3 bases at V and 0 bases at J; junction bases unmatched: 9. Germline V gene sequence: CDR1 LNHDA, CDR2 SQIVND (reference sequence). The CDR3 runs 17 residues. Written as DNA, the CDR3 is TGTGCCAGTAGTATCCTGACAGGGGAAGGTTCTAACTATGGCTACACCTTC. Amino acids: CASSILTGEGSNYGYTF.

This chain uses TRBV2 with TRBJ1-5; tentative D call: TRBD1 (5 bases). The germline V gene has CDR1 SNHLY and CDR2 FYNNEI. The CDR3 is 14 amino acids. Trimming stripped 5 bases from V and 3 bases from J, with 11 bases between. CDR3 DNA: TGTGCCAGCAGTAAAGACAGATTCAATCAGCCCCAGCATTTT. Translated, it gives CASSKDRFNQPQHF. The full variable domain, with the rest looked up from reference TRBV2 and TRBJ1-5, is EPEVTQTPSHQVTQMGQEVILRCVPISNHLYFYWYRQILGQKVEFLVSFYNNEISEKSEIFDDQFSVERPDGSNFTLKIRSTKLEDSAMYFCASSKDRFNQPQHFGDGTRLSIL.

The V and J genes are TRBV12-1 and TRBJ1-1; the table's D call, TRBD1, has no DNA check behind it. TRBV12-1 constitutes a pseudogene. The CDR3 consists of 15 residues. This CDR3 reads CASSFFQELNTEAFF. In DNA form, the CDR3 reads TGTGCCAGCAGCTTTTTTCAGGAACTGAACACTGAAGCTTTCTTT.

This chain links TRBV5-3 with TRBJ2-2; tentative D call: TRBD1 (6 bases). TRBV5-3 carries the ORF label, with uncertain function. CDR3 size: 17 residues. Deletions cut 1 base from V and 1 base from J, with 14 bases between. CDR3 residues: CARSLWGQEVNTGELFF. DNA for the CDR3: TGTGCCAGAAGCTTGTGGGGGCAGGAGGTGAACACCGGGGAGCTGTTTTTT.

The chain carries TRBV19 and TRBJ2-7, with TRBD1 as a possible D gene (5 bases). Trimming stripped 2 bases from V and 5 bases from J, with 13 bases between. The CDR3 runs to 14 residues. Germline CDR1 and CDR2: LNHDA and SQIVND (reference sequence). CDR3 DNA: TGTGCCAGTAGTATACGAGGCAGGGTCCACGAGCAGTACTTC. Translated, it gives CASSIRGRVHEQYF.

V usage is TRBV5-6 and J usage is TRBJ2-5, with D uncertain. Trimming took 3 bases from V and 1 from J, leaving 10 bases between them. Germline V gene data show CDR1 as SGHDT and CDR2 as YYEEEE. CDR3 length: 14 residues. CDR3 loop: CASSSPAAQETQYF. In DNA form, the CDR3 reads TGTGCCAGCAGCTCCCCGGCGGCCCAAGAGACCCAGTACTTC. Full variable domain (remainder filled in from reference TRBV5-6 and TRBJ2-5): DAGVTQSPTHLIKTRGQQVTLRCSPKSGHDTVSWYQQALGQGPQFIFQYYEEEERQRGNFPDRFSGHQFPNYSSELNVNALLLGDSALYLCASSSPAAQETQYFGPGTRLLVL.

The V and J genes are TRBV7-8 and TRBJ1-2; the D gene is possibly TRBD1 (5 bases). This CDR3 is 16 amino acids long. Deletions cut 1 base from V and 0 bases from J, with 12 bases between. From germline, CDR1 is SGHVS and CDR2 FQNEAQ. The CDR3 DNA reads TGTGCCAGCAGCTTAGAAGCGGGACGGTCTAACTATGGCTACACCTTC. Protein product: CASSLEAGRSNYGYTF.

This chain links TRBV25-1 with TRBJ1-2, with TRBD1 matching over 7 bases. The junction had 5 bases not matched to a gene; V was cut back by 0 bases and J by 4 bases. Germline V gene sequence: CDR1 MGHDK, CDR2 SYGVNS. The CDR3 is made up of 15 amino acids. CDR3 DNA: TGTGCCAGCAGTGAATACGTGTCAGGGGGCTATGGCTACACCTTC. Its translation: CASSEYVSGGYGYTF.

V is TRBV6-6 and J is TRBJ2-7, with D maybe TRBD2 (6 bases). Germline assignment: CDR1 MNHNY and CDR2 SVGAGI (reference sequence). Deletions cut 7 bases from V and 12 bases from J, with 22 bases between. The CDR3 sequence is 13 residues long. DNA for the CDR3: TGTGCCAGCAAGGAGGGGCTAGGAGCCGGGGGGTACTTC. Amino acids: CASKEGLGAGGYF.

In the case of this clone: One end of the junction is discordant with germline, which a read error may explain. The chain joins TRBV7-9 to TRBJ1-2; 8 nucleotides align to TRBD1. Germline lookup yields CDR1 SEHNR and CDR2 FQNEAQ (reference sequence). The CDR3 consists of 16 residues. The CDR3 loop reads CSSSLLGTGDNYGYTF. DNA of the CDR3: TGTTCCAGCAGCTTATTAGGGACAGGTGATAACTATGGCTACACCTTC.

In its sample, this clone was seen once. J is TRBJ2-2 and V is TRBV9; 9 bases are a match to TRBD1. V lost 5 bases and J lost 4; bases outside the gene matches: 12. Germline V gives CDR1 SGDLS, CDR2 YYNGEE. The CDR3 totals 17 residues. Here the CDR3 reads CASRAPGQGPSTGELFF. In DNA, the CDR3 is TGTGCCAGCAGAGCCCCGGGACAGGGACCGAGCACCGGGGAGCTGTTTTTT.

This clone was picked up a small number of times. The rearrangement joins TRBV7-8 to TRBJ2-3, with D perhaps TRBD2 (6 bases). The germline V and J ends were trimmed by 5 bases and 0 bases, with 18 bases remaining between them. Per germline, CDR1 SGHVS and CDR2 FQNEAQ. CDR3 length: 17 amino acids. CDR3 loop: CASSRRDPPRSTDTQYF. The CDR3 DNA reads TGTGCCAGCAGCAGGCGGGACCCGCCTCGGAGCACAGATACGCAGTATTTT.

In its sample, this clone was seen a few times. CDR3 region: CASTVHNEQFF. For the CDR3, the DNA is TGTGCCAGCACTGTCCACAATGAGCAGTTCTTC. J is TRBJ2-1 and V is TRBV6-1; D gene unclear. CDR3 length: 11 amino acids. The V gene's germline CDR1 is MNHNS and CDR2 SASEGT. The ends were cut back, 7 bases at V and 5 bases at J, with 6 bases in the middle.

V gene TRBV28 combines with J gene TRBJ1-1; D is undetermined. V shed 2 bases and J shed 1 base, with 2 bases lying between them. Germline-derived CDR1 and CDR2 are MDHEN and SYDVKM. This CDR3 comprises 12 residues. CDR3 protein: CASSLQNTEAFF. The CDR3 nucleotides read TGTGCCAGCAGTTTACAGAACACTGAAGCTTTCTTT.

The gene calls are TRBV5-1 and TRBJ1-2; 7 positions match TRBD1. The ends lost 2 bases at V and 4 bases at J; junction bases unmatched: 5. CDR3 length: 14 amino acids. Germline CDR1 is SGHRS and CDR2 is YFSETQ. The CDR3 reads CASSFGTASYGYTF. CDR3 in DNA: TGCGCCAGCAGCTTCGGGACAGCCTCCTATGGCTACACCTTC.

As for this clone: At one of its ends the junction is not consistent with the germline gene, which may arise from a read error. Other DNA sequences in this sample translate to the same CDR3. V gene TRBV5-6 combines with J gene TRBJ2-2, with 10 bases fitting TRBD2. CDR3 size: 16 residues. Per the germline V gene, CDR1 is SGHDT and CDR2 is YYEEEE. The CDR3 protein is CASSYNSGRNTGELFF. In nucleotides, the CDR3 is TGTGCCAGCAGCTACAATAGCGGGAGGAACACTGGGGAGCTGTTTTTT.

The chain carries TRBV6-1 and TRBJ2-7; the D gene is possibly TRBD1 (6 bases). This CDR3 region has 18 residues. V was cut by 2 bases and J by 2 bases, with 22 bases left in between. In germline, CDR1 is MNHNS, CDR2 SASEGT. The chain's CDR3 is CASSEIFWGYRVPYEQYF. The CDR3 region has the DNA TGTGCCAGCAGTGAAATATTTTGGGGTTACAGGGTACCCTACGAGCAGTACTTC.

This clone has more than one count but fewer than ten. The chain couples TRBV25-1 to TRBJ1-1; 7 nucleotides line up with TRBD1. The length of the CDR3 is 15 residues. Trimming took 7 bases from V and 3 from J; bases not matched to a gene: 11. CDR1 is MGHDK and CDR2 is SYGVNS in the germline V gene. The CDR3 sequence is CASTYSTGTHTEAFF. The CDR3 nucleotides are TGTGCCAGCACCTACTCGACAGGGACCCACACTGAAGCTTTCTTT.

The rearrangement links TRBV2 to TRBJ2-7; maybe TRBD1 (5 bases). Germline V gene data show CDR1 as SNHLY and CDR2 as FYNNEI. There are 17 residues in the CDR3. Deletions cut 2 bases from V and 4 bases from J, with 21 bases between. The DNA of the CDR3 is TGTGCCAGCAGTGAATCGTCGAAAGGGGAAGGGGCATACGAGCAGTACTTC. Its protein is CASSESSKGEGAYEQYF.

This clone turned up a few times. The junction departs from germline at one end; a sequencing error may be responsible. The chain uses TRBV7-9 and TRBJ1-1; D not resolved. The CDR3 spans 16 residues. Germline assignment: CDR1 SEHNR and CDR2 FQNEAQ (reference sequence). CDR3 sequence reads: CSSSRLGSTLNTEAFF. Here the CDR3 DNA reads TGTTCCAGCAGCCGGCTGGGGAGTACCTTGAACACTGAAGCTTTCTTT.

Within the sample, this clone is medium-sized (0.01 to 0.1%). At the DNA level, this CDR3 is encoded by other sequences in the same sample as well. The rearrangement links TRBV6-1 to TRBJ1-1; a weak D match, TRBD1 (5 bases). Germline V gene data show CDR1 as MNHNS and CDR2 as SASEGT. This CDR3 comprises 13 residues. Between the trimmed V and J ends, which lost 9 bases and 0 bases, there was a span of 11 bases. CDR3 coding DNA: TGTGCCAGTAGCAGGGTAATGAACACTGAAGCTTTCTTT. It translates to CASSRVMNTEAFF.

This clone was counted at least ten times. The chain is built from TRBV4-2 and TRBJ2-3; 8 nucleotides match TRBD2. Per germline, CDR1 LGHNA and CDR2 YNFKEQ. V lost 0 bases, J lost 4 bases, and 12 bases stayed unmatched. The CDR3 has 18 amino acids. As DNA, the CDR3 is TGTGCCAGCAGCCAAGACCAGGGGAGCGGGAGTACGCCAGATACGCAGTATTTT. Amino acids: CASSQDQGSGSTPDTQYF.

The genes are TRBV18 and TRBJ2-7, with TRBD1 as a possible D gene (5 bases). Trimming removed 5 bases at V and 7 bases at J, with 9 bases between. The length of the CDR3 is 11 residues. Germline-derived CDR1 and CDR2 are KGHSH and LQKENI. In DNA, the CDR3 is TGTGCCAGCTCATCGAACAGGGAGCAGTACTTC. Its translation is CASSSNREQYF.

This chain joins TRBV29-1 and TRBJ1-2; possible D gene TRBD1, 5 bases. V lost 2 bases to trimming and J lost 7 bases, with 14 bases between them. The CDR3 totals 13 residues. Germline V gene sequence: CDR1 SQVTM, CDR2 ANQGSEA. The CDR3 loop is CSVEKGAVGGYTF. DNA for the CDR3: TGCAGCGTTGAAAAAGGGGCAGTAGGTGGCTACACCTTC.